The 27 T cell receptor beta chains below were found in one sample sequenced in a study of shared T cell receptors in the human thymus. The data were produced by immunoSEQ multiplex PCR, yet TCRdb's version contains in-frame clones alone and is incomplete. The sample consists of 500,000 to 750,000 clones, 88% of them appearing once. The same sample was also used in a study of human thymus T cells.

The material sequenced was thymocytes. The receptor source for this set is a boy less than two years old with a congenital heart defect.

The chain employs TRBV28 and TRBJ1-5, with D unresolved. The CDR3 is 14 residues long. CDR1 and CDR2 from the germline V gene are MDHEN and SYDVKM. The V and J ends lost 2 bases and 3 bases respectively, with 8 bases between them. CDR3 sequence reads: CASSLGADNQPQHF. CDR3 nucleotide sequence: TGTGCCAGCAGTTTAGGAGCAGACAATCAGCCCCAGCATTTT.

This chain links TRBV4-1 with TRBJ2-7; TRBD2 aligns across 7 bases. V trimming: 2 bases; J trimming: 5 bases; junction bases outside the gene matches: 12. Germline-derived CDR1 and CDR2 are MGHRA and YSYEKL. The CDR3 totals 16 residues. CDR3 sequence: CASSQSYSGPPHEQYF. The CDR3 nucleotides read TGCGCCAGCAGCCAAAGTTATAGCGGGCCCCCCCACGAGCAGTACTTC.

This chain uses TRBV18 with TRBJ1-1; D gene uncertain. The ends were cut back, 7 bases at V and 4 bases at J, with 22 bases in the middle. The germline CDR1 and CDR2 sequences are KGHSH and LQKENI. This CDR3 spans 16 amino acids. CDR3 amino acids: CASCSGSPRTPTEAFF. The CDR3 DNA reads as TGTGCCAGCTGCAGCGGTTCCCCCCGAACTCCCACTGAAGCTTTCTTT.

The sample holds one count of this clone. CDR3 sequence reads: CASSQDLREGNYEQYF. CDR3 DNA: TGCGCCAGCAGCCAAGATCTGCGGGAGGGTAATTACGAGCAGTACTTC. The gene calls are TRBV4-1 and TRBJ2-7; 9 bases agree with TRBD2. V lost 0 bases, J lost 4 bases, and 7 bases stayed unmatched. The CDR3 is 16 residues long. CDR1 MGHRA and CDR2 YSYEKL come from the germline V gene.

The rearrangement links TRBV4-3 to TRBJ2-7; 10 nucleotides agree with TRBD2. Germline CDR1 reads LGHNA; CDR2 reads YSLEER. The junction had 3 bases not matched to a gene; V was cut back by 1 base and J by 3 bases. The CDR3 consists of 15 residues. Here the CDR3 DNA reads TGCGCCAGCAGCCAAGCAGCTAGCGGGGGCTACGAGCAGTACTTC. It codes for CASSQAASGGYEQYF.

The DNA for the CDR3 is TGCAGCACCCGGCCCCGGGACAGGGGGCTTAACACTGAAGCTTTCTTT. This codes for CSTRPRDRGLNTEAFF. The rearrangement uses TRBV29-1 and TRBJ1-1, with 12 bases lining up with TRBD1. V shed 8 bases and J 2 bases; nucleotides not matched to a gene: 12. Germline V CDR1 and CDR2: SQVTM, ANQGSEA. The CDR3 totals 16 residues.

The count of this clone is one. The genes are TRBV19 and TRBJ2-3, with 7 bases matching TRBD1. V trimming: 3 bases; J trimming: 1 base; junction bases outside the gene matches: 4. This CDR3 region has 15 residues. In germline, CDR1 is LNHDA, CDR2 SQIVND (reference sequence). Here the CDR3 reads CASSIIGQGTDTQYF. CDR3 coding DNA: TGTGCCAGTAGTATCATCGGACAGGGCACAGATACGCAGTATTTT. Drawing the rest from reference TRBV19 and TRBJ2-3, the complete variable domain is DGGITQSPKYLFRKEGQNVTLSCEQNLNHDAMYWYRQDPGQGLRLIYYSQIVNDFQKGDIAEGYSVSREKKESFPLTVTSAQKNPTAFYLCASSIIGQGTDTQYFGPGTRLTVL.

The chain joins TRBV7-6 to TRBJ2-3, with D tentatively TRBD2 (6 bases). This CDR3 comprises 16 residues. Germline V gives CDR1 SGHVS, CDR2 FNYEAQ. V dropped 0 bases and J dropped 3 bases, with 13 bases sitting between them. DNA for the CDR3: TGTGCCAGCAGCTTAGCCCGGCTAGCGAAAACAGATACGCAGTATTTT. This encodes CASSLARLAKTDTQYF.

The V and J genes are TRBV2 and TRBJ2-7; 8 nucleotides match TRBD1. The V and J ends lost 2 bases and 3 bases, in that order; junction bases with no gene match: 9. This CDR3 comprises 16 residues. Germline V gene lookup returns CDR1 SNHLY and CDR2 FYNNEI. The CDR3 protein is CASSEQGTGQVYEQYF. In nucleotides, the CDR3 is TGTGCCAGCAGTGAACAGGGGACAGGACAGGTCTACGAGCAGTACTTC.

A single count supports this clone. The chain has TRBV7-9 and TRBJ2-3; 7 bases match TRBD2. The CDR3 sequence is 16 residues long. The V and J ends lost 4 bases and 6 bases, in that order; junction bases with no gene match: 13. CDR1 SEHNR and CDR2 FQNEAQ come from the germline V gene (reference sequence). CDR3 coding DNA: TGTGCCAGCAGCTCGCCAAGGGCGGGAGTACCGGATACGCAGTATTTT. Amino acids: CASSSPRAGVPDTQYF.

This clone was detected only a few times. The chain employs TRBV4-1 and TRBJ1-1; D is ambiguous. CDR3 length: 14 amino acids. The V gene's germline CDR1 is MGHRA and CDR2 YSYEKL. Trimming removed 0 bases from V and 1 base from J, with 6 bases in between. DNA of the CDR3: TGCGCCAGCAGCCAAGATCTGTCGAACACTGAAGCTTTCTTT. It is translated as CASSQDLSNTEAFF.

The chain is built from TRBV6-6 and TRBJ1-1; TRBD1 matches at 9 bases. This CDR3 is 16 amino acids long. Germline V lookup: CDR1 MNHNY, CDR2 SVGAGI (reference sequence). V dropped 0 bases and J dropped 1; count of bases not matched to a gene: 3. In DNA form, the CDR3 reads TGTGCCAGCAGTTACTCAGGGGGACAGGGGAACACTGAAGCTTTCTTT. It codes for CASSYSGGQGNTEAFF.

This chain uses TRBV29-1 with TRBJ2-2; perhaps TRBD2 as D (6 bases). The germline gives CDR1 SQVTM, CDR2 ANQGSEA. The CDR3 loop spans 16 amino acids. The V end was cut by 0 bases, the J end by 3 bases, with 14 bases between. The CDR3 region is CSVEDVTGEDTGELFF. The CDR3 DNA reads as TGCAGCGTTGAAGATGTAACGGGAGAGGACACCGGGGAGCTGTTTTTT.

The J gene is TRBJ2-3, the V gene TRBV5-1; D is unresolved. Germline V gene lookup returns CDR1 SGHRS and CDR2 YFSETQ. CDR3 length: 15 amino acids. V dropped 3 bases and J dropped 0 bases, with 11 bases sitting between them. This chain's CDR3 is CASSWVAASTDTQYF. The CDR3 DNA reads as TGCGCCAGCAGCTGGGTAGCTGCTAGCACAGATACGCAGTATTTT.

V and J are TRBV4-3 and TRBJ2-7; D is possibly TRBD1 (6 bases). Trimming took 0 bases from V and 2 from J, leaving 11 bases between them. Germline lookup yields CDR1 LGHNA and CDR2 YSLEER. The CDR3 loop spans 15 amino acids. CDR3 coding DNA: TGCGCCAGCAGCCAAGAACAGGGTAATGCCTACGAGCAGTACTTC. It codes for CASSQEQGNAYEQYF.

The chain links TRBV19 to TRBJ2-1; no reliable D call. This CDR3 is built from 12 residues. Trimming removed 5 bases at V and 3 bases at J, with 5 bases between. Germline CDR1 LNHDA, CDR2 SQIVND (reference sequence). The CDR3 region is CASSRVYNEQFF. CDR3 coding DNA: TGTGCCAGTAGTCGGGTCTACAATGAGCAGTTCTTC.

The chain has TRBV4-1 and TRBJ2-3; TRBD2 matches at 7 bases. The CDR3 is 16 amino acids. Germline assignment: CDR1 MGHRA and CDR2 YSYEKL. After removal of 0 bases from V and 5 bases from J, the junction contained 8 bases not matched to a gene. CDR3 nucleotides: TGCGCCAGCAGCCAAGATGGGCTAGCGGAGTTAGATACGCAGTATTTT. Translated: CASSQDGLAELDTQYF.

The genes are TRBV7-9 and TRBJ1-2; perhaps TRBD1 as D (5 bases). CDR3 length: 13 residues. CDR1 and CDR2 (germline): SEHNR, FQNEAQ (reference sequence). V was shortened by 5 bases and J by 3 bases, with 10 bases between the two germline ends. This chain's CDR3 is CASSPRQHYGYTF. The CDR3 nucleotides are TGTGCCAGCAGCCCGCGACAGCACTATGGCTACACCTTC.

The chain employs TRBV21-1 and TRBJ2-5; the D segment call TRBD1 is taken from the table without a DNA check. TRBV21-1 is shown as a pseudogene. CDR3 length: 16 amino acids. The CDR3, as DNA: TGTGCCAGCCCCAGAAGGCCAGGGGTCCCTAAAGAGACCCAGTACTTC. As protein: CASPRRPGVPKETQYF.

The rearrangement uses TRBV11-3 and TRBJ1-6, with D possibly matching TRBD1 (5 bases). V lost 5 bases and J 7 bases, leaving 18 bases between the germline ends. The CDR3 has 16 residues. Per the germline V gene, CDR1 is SGHNT and CDR2 is YENEEA. As DNA, the CDR3 is TGTGCCAGCAGCCCATACTCGACAGACCCAAATTCACCCCTCCACTTT. Encoded protein: CASSPYSTDPNSPLHF. The full variable domain, rest sourced from reference TRBV11-3 and TRBJ1-6, is EAGVVQSPRYKIIEKKQPVAFWCNPISGHNTLYWYLQNLGQGPELLIRYENEEAVDDSQLPKDRFSAERLKGVDSTLKIQPAELGDSAVYLCASSPYSTDPNSPLHFGNGTRLTVT.

The chain couples TRBV2 to TRBJ2-7; perhaps TRBD1 as D (5 bases). Germline V gene lookup returns CDR1 SNHLY and CDR2 FYNNEI. V gave up 4 bases and J gave up 2 bases, with 12 bases separating them. The CDR3 is made up of 14 amino acids. The DNA of the CDR3 is TGTGCCAGCAGTGGGTGGGGCGGAACCTACGAGCAGTACTTC. It encodes CASSGWGGTYEQYF.

This clone was seen a handful of times. J is TRBJ1-3 and V is TRBV25-1; TRBD1 might be the D (6 bases). This CDR3 contains 14 residues. Germline V CDR1 and CDR2: MGHDK, SYGVNS. V was trimmed by 3 bases and J by 8 bases, leaving 14 bases between them. The CDR3: CASSEGTLADTIYF. CDR3 nucleotides: TGTGCCAGCAGTGAGGGGACATTGGCGGACACCATATATTTT.

V is TRBV14 and J is TRBJ2-1, with TRBD1 identical over 9 bases. CDR1 SGHDN and CDR2 FVKESK come from the germline V gene. CDR3 length: 16 amino acids. V lost 0 bases to trimming and J lost 9 bases; unmatched junction nucleotides: 9. CDR3 region: CASSQEGRQGVSEQFF. Written as DNA, the CDR3 is TGTGCCAGCAGCCAAGAGGGGAGACAGGGGGTTAGTGAGCAGTTCTTC.

The chain has TRBV6-1 and TRBJ2-3, with D perhaps matching TRBD2 (6 bases). This CDR3 spans 17 amino acids. Looked up from germline, CDR1 is MNHNS and CDR2 is SASEGT. The germline V and J ends were trimmed by 4 bases and 0 bases, with 17 bases remaining between them. This CDR3 reads CASSARRDPDSTDTQYF. CDR3 nucleotides: TGTGCCAGCAGTGCGAGGCGGGACCCCGACAGCACAGATACGCAGTATTTT.

The gene calls are TRBV11-2 and TRBJ2-5; the D gene is possibly TRBD1 (8 bases). V lost 1 base and J lost 3, with 21 bases in between. The CDR3 is 18 residues long. The V gene's germline CDR1 is SGHAT and CDR2 FQNNGV. Here the CDR3 reads CASSLGRAGQAAEETQYF. CDR3 in DNA: TGTGCCAGCAGCTTAGGGAGAGCGGGACAGGCGGCGGAAGAGACCCAGTACTTC.

The J gene is TRBJ1-1, the V gene TRBV29-1, with 7 bases lining up with TRBD1. Germline V CDR1 and CDR2: SQVTM, ANQGSEA. The V gene end was trimmed by 5 bases and the J gene end by 4 bases; junction bases not matched to a gene: 7. The length of the CDR3 is 13 residues. The CDR3 DNA is TGCAGCGTTCCCGGACAGGTTCGCACTGAAGCTTTCTTT. It translates to CSVPGQVRTEAFF.

This chain joins TRBV25-1 and TRBJ2-5; 8 nucleotides line up with TRBD2. This CDR3 has 14 amino acids. Germline V CDR1 and CDR2: MGHDK, SYGVNS. Germline trimming cut 5 bases from V and 10 bases from J; bases unmatched to any gene: 12. The CDR3 is CASSNTSARGGQYF. Written as DNA, the CDR3 is TGTGCCAGCAGTAACACTAGCGCCCGGGGGGGCCAGTACTTC.